This T cell receptor (beta chain) was obtained from a study of CD8 T cells in Susac syndrome. Study-level information: Among the Susac syndrome patients sequenced, about 6 had active disease and roughly 8 were in remission.

The CDR3 loop spans 13 amino acids. The V end was cut by 2 bases, the J end by 0 bases, with 5 bases between. Germline CDR1 reads LGHNA; CDR2 reads YSLEER. When the RNA was reverse transcribed, random hexamers were used with an input of roughly 0.45 to 1 ug. The CDR3 of TCR beta was amplified by immunoSEQ multiplex PCR across 54 Vbeta and 13 Jbeta. TCRdb recomputed calls from the immunoSEQ multiplex PCR reads with MiXCR, one row per CDR3 protein. Of fewer than 85,000 distinct CDR3 sequences in the sample, less than 95% were seen once. This clonotype was observed a single time. TEMRA cells underwent FACS enrichment and CD8+ and CD4+ T cells underwent negative isolation.

Sequencing input: CD8+ T cells from PBMCs. This receptor was identified in a human donor with Susac syndrome. The rearrangement uses TRBV4-3 and TRBJ2-7, with D hard to call. The CDR3 nucleotides read TGCGCCAGCAGCCAAAGCAGCTCCTACGAGCAGTACTTC. Translating it yields CASSQSSSYEQYF.